The 11 T cell receptor beta chains below all came from one sample that was sequenced in a study of identical twins. TCRdb used MiXCR to reprocess the 5' RACE reads, holding one entry per CDR3 protein. The data show more than 400,000 distinct CDR3 sequences, 13% to 15% seen once. This sample was shared with a second study, whose subject was yellow fever vaccine responses in identical twins.

Material: CD4+ T cells sorted from blood. The receptors were sampled from a woman aged 18 to 35 in good health.

The chain combines TRBV3-1 with TRBJ2-5; D remains unclear. V gave up 2 bases and J gave up 5 bases, with 15 bases separating them. This CDR3 is built from 15 residues. Germline V gene lookup returns CDR1 LGHDT and CDR2 YNNKEL (reference sequence). CDR3: CASSQTSPQRETQYF. The DNA of the CDR3 is TGTGCCAGCAGCCAAACTTCCCCACAGAGGGAGACCCAGTACTTC.

The chain links TRBV7-6 to TRBJ2-7; D is uncertain. Germline assignment: CDR1 SGHVS and CDR2 FNYEAQ. The CDR3 contains 15 residues. Deletions cut 3 bases from V and 6 bases from J, with 18 bases between. Here the CDR3 reads CASSLNCPLGFEQYF. The DNA for the CDR3 is TGTGCCAGCAGCTTGAATTGTCCCCTAGGTTTCGAGCAGTACTTC.

This clonotype showed up many times. J is TRBJ1-1 and V is TRBV7-9; D possibly corresponds to TRBD1 (5 bases). Germline CDR1 and CDR2: SEHNR and FQNEAQ (reference sequence). This CDR3 region has 14 residues. The ends were cut back, 5 bases at V and 1 base at J, with 11 bases in the middle. CDR3 in amino acids: CASSASTGNTEAFF. The DNA of the CDR3 is TGTGCCAGCAGCGCATCAACAGGGAACACTGAAGCTTTCTTT.

The chain carries TRBV20-1 and TRBJ2-5; 12 positions match TRBD2. The CDR3 loop spans 16 amino acids. V shed 3 bases, J shed 5 bases, and the junction held 10 bases outside the gene matches. The germline V gene has CDR1 DFQATT and CDR2 SNEGSKA (reference sequence). The CDR3, as DNA: TGCAGTGCTAGTCGGGGGACTAGCGGGTTTGGGGAGACCCAGTACTTC. As protein: CSASRGTSGFGETQYF.

The chain is built from TRBV12-3 or TRBV12-4 and TRBJ2-7; D unresolved. The V and J ends lost 3 bases and 5 bases respectively, with 20 bases between them. The CDR3 is 16 residues long. CDR3 DNA: TGTGCCAGCAGTTTTTCCCATTCTAGGAAGCACCACGAGCAGTACTTC. Its protein is CASSFSHSRKHHEQYF.

This clonotype was counted a few times. V is TRBV20-1 and J is TRBJ2-7; D remains unclear. Trimming cost V 1 base and J 2 bases, with 18 bases left between them. CDR1 is DFQATT and CDR2 is SNEGSKA in the germline V gene (reference sequence). The CDR3 runs to 16 residues. The CDR3 here is CSARAAAPIGTYEQYV. CDR3 bases: TGCAGTGCTAGAGCGGCAGCTCCCATTGGCACCTACGAGCAGTACGTC.

This clonotype has only a few counts. This chain uses TRBV7-9 with TRBJ1-2; D not certain. V was pared by 0 bases and J by 0 bases, with 8 bases between. The CDR3 has 15 residues. From germline, CDR1 is SEHNR and CDR2 FQNEAQ (reference sequence). CDR3 region: CASSLAVTPNYGYTF. The CDR3 DNA follows: TGTGCCAGCAGCTTAGCGGTAACACCTAACTATGGCTACACCTTC.

The chain employs TRBV10-3 and TRBJ2-3; D tentatively fits TRBD1 or TRBD2 (6 bases each). This CDR3 comprises 15 residues. The V gene's germline CDR1 is ENHRY and CDR2 SYGVKD. V lost 6 bases to trimming and J lost 6 bases, with 19 bases between them. The DNA of the CDR3 is TGTGCCATCAGGGAAGGGGGAGGTCAGATTGATACGCAGTATTTT. This encodes CAIREGGGQIDTQYF.

This clonotype was seen only a few times. This chain connects TRBV7-9 to TRBJ2-3, with no clear D. The CDR3 spans 12 residues. Trimming removed 1 base from V and 6 bases from J, with 5 bases in between. Germline V CDR1 and CDR2: SEHNR, FQNEAQ (reference sequence). In DNA, the CDR3 is TGTGCCAGCAGCTTAGTAGATGATACGCAGTATTTT. Encoded protein: CASSLVDDTQYF.

This clonotype was counted between two and nine times. V is TRBV24-1 and J is TRBJ2-3, with 8 bases aligning to TRBD2. J was trimmed by 3 bases and V by 5 bases; bases with no gene match: 6. This CDR3 contains 15 residues. Germline V gives CDR1 KGHDR, CDR2 SFDVKD. The DNA for the CDR3 is TGTGCCACCAGTGGTCTCAGCGGGGGTACAGATACGCAGTATTTT. Encoded protein: CATSGLSGGTDTQYF.

This clonotype has just a few counts. The chain uses TRBV15 and TRBJ2-1; D gene ambiguous. CDR3 size: 14 residues. The V and J ends lost 0 bases and 10 bases respectively, with 13 bases between them. Germline CDR1 is LNHNV and CDR2 is YYDKDF (reference sequence). CDR3 nucleotide sequence: TGTGCCACCAGCAGAGATGACGGCGGTACGGAGCAGTTCTTC. Amino acids: CATSRDDGGTEQFF.